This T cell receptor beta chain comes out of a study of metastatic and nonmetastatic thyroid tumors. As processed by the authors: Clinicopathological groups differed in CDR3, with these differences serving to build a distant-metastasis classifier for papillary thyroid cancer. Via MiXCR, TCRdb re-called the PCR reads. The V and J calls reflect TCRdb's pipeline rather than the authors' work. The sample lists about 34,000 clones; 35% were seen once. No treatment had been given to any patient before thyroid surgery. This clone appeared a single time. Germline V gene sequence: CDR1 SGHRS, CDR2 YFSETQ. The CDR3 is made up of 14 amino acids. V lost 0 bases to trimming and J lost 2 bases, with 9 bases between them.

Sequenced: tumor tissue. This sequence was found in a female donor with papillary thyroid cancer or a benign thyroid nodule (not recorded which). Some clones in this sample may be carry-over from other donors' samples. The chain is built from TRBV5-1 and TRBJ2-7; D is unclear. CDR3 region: CASSLGAFPYEQYF. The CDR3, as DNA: TGCGCCAGCAGCTTGGGGGCTTTTCCCTACGAGCAGTACTTC.